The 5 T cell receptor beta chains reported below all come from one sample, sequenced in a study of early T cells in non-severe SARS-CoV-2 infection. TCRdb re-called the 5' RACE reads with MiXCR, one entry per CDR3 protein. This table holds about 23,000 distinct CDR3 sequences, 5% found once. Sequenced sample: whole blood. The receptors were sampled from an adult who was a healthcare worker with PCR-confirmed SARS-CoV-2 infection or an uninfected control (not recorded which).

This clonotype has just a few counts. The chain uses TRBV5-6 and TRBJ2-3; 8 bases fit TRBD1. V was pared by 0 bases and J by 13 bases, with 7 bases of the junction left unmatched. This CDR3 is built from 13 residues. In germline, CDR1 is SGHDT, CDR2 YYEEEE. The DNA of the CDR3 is TGTGCCAGCAGCTTGGTGACGCGGGACAGGAAGTATTTT. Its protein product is CASSLVTRDRKYF.

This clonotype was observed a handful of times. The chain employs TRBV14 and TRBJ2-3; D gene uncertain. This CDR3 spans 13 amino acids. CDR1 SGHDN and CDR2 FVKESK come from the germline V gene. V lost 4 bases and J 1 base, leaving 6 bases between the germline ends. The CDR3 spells CASSLLGTDTQYF. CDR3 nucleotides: TGTGCCAGCAGCCTACTGGGCACAGATACGCAGTATTTT.

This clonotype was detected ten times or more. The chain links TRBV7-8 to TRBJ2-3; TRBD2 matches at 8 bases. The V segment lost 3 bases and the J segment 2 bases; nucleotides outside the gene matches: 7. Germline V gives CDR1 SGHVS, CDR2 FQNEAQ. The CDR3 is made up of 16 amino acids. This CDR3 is CASSLVSGGVTDTQYF. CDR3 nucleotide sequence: TGTGCCAGCAGCTTGGTGAGCGGGGGAGTCACAGATACGCAGTATTTT.

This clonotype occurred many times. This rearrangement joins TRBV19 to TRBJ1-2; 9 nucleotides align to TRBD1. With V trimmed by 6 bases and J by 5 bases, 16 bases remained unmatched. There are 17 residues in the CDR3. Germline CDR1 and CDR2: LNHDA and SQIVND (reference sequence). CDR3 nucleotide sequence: TGTGCCAGTAGCATTTCCGGGACAGGGTCTTTTGGGTATGGCTACACCTTC. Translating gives CASSISGTGSFGYGYTF.

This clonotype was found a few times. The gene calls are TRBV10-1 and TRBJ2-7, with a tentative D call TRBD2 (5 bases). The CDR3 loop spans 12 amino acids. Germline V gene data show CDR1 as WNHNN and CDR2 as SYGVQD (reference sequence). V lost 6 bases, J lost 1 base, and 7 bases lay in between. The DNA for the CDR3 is TGCGCCAGCAGCCCGGGATCCTACGAGCAGTACTTC. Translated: CASSPGSYEQYF.